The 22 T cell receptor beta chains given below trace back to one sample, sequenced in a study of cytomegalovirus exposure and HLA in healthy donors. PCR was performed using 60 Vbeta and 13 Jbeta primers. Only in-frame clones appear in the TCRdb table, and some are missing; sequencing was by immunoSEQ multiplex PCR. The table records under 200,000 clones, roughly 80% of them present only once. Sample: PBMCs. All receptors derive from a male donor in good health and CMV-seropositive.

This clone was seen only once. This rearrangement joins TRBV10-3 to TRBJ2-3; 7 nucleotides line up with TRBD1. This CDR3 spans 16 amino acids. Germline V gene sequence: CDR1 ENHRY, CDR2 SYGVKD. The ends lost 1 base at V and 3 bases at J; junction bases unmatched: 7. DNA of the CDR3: TGTGCCATCAGTGAGTTGGGACAGACGGGGACAGATACGCAGTATTTT. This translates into CAISELGQTGTDTQYF.

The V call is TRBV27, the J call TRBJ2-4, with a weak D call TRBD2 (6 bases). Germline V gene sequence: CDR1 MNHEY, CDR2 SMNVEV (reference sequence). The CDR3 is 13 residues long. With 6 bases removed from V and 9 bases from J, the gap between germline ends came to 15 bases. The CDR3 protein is CASSPGLGGIQYF. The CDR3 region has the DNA TGTGCCAGCAGCCCCGGTTTGGGAGGCATTCAGTACTTC.

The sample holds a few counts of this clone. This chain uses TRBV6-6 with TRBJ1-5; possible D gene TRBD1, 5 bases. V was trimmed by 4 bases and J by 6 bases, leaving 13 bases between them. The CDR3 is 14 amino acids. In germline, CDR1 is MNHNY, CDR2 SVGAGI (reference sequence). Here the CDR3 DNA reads TGTGCCAGCAGTTTGGGGGGAGGGTTTCAGCCCCAGCATTTT. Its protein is CASSLGGGFQPQHF.

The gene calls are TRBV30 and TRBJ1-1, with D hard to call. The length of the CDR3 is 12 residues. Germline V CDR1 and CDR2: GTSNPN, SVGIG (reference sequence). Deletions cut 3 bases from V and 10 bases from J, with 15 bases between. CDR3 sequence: CAWSRQDWGAFF. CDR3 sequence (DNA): TGTGCCTGGAGCAGGCAGGACTGGGGAGCTTTCTTT.

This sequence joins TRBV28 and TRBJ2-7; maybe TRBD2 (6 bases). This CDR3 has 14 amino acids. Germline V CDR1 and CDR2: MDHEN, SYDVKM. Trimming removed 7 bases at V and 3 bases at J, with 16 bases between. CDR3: CASKGLYQVYEQYF. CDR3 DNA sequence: TGTGCCAGCAAGGGACTCTACCAAGTCTACGAGCAGTACTTC.

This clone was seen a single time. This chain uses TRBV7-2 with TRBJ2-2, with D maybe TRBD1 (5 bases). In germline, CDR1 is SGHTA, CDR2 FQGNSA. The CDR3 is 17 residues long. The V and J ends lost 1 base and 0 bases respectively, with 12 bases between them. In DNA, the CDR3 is TGTGCCAGCAGCTTAGGTACAGGCTACTCGAACACCGGGGAGCTGTTTTTT. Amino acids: CASSLGTGYSNTGELFF.

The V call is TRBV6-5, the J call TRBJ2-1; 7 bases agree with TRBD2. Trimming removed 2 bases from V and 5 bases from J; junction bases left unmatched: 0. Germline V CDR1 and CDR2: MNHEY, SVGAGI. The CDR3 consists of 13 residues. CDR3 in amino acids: CASSYGGDNEQFF. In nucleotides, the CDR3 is TGTGCCAGCAGTTACGGGGGGGACAATGAGCAGTTCTTC.

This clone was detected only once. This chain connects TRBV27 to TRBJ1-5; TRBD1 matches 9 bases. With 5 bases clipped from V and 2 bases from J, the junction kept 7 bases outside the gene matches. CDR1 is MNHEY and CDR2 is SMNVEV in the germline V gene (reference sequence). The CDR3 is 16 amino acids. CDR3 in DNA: TGTGCCAGCAGTCCCAGGACAGGGGCTGGCAATCAGCCCCAGCATTTT. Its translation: CASSPRTGAGNQPQHF.

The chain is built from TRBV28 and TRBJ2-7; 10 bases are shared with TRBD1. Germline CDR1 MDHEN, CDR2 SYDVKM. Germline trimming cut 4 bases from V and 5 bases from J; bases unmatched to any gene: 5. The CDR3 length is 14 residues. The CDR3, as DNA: TGTGCCAGCAGTTCGGGACAGGGGATCGACGAGCAGTACTTC. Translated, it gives CASSSGQGIDEQYF.

In nucleotides, the CDR3 is TGTGCCAGCAGCTTGCTAGCTGACTCCTACAATGAGCAGTTCTTC. Amino acids: CASSLLADSYNEQFF. V gene TRBV5-5 combines with J gene TRBJ2-1; the D gene is possibly TRBD2 (5 bases). The V gene lost 1 base and the J gene lost 0 bases, with 8 bases spanning the gap. Germline CDR1 SGHKS, CDR2 YYEKEE (reference sequence). The CDR3 covers 15 residues.

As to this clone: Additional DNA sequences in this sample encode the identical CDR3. The CDR3 DNA reads TGTGCCAGCAGCTTGGGAGGTCCCTACGAGCAGTACTTC. It is translated as CASSLGGPYEQYF. The J gene is TRBJ2-7, the V gene TRBV7-2; D perhaps matches TRBD2 (6 bases). The V gene lost 3 bases and the J gene lost 2 bases, with 8 bases spanning the gap. The CDR3 loop spans 13 amino acids. The germline V gene has CDR1 SGHTA and CDR2 FQGNSA. The whole variable domain, filled in from reference TRBV7-2 and TRBJ2-7, reads GAGVSQSPSNKVTEKGKDVELRCDPISGHTALYWYRQSLGQGLEFLIYFQGNSAPDKSGLPSDRFSAERTGGSVSTLTIQRTQQEDSAVYLCASSLGGPYEQYFGPGTRLTVT.

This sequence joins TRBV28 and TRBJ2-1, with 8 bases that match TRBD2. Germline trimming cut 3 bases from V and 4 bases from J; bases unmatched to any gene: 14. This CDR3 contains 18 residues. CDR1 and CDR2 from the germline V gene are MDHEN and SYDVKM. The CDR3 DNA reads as TGTGCCAGCAGTTTCGCCCTTACGACTAGCGACAGATACAATGAGCAGTTCTTC. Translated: CASSFALTTSDRYNEQFF.

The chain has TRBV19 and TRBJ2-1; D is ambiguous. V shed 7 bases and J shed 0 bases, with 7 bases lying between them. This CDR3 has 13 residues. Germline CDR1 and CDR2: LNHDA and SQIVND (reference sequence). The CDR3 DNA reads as TGTGCCAGTAAAAGGAGCTCCTACAATGAGCAGTTCTTC. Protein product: CASKRSSYNEQFF. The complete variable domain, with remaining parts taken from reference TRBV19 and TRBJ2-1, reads DGGITQSPKYLFRKEGQNVTLSCEQNLNHDAMYWYRQDPGQGLRLIYYSQIVNDFQKGDIAEGYSVSREKKESFPLTVTSAQKNPTAFYLCASKRSSYNEQFFGPGTRLTVL.

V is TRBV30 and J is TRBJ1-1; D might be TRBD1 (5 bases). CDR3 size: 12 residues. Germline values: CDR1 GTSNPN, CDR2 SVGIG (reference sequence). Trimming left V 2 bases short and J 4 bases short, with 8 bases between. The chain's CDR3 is CAWSRGLTEAFF. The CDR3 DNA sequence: TGTGCCTGGAGTAGGGGCCTCACTGAAGCTTTCTTT.

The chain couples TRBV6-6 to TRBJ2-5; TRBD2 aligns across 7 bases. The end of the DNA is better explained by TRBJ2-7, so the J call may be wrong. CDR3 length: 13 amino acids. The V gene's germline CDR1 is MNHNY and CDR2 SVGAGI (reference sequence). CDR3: CASSYGGSLEQYF. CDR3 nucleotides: TGTGCCAGCAGTTACGGCGGGAGTCTCGAGCAGTACTTC.

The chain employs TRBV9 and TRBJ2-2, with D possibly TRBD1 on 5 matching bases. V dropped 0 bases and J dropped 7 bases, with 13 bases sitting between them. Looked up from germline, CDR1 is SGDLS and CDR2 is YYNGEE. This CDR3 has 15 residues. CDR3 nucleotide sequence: TGTGCCAGCAGCGTAGAAACAGGATTGGGCGGGGAGCTGTTTTTT. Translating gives CASSVETGLGGELFF.

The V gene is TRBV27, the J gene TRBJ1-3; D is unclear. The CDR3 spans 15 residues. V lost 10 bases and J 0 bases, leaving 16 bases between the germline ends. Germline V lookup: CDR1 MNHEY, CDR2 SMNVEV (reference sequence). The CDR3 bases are TGTGCCACCAGGAGGGCGGGGAGCTCTGGAAACACCATATATTTT. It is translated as CATRRAGSSGNTIYF.

The CDR3 DNA sequence: TGTGCCAGCAGCCAAGACAGCGGGAGGATTGGCGAGCAGTACTTC. It specifies CASSQDSGRIGEQYF. This sequence joins TRBV14 and TRBJ2-7, with 9 bases that match TRBD2. This CDR3 comprises 15 residues. The V gene's germline CDR1 is SGHDN and CDR2 FVKESK. The V gene end was trimmed by 0 bases and the J gene end by 6 bases; junction bases not matched to a gene: 6.

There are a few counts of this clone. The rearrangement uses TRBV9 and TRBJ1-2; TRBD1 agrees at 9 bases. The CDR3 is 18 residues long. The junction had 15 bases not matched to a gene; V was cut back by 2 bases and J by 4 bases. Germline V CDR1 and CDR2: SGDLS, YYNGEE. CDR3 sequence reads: CASSVRDRVTTGTYGYTF. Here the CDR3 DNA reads TGTGCCAGCAGCGTCCGGGACAGGGTCACGACAGGGACCTATGGCTACACCTTC.

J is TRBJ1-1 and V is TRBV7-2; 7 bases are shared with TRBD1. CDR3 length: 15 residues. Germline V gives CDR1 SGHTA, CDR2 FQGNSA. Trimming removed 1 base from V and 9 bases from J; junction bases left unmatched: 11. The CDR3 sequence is CASSLDGDSRRKAFF. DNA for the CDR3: TGTGCCAGCAGCTTAGATGGGGACAGCCGGAGGAAAGCTTTCTTT.

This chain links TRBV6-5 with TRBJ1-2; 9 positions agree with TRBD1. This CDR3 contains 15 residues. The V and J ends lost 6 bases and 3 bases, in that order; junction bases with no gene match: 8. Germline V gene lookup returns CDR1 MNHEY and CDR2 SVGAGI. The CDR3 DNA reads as TGTGCCAGCAGCCCACAGGGGGCATCCGACTATGGCTACACCTTC. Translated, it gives CASSPQGASDYGYTF.

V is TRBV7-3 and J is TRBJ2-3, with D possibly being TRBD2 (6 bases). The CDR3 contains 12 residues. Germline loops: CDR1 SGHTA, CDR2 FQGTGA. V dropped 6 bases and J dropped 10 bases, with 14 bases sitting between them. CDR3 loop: CASSQSGYAQYF. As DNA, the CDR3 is TGTGCCAGCAGTCAAAGCGGGTATGCGCAGTATTTT.